This TCR beta chain is drawn from a study of blood T cell repertoires in COVID-19. Here immunoSEQ multiplex PCR was the method, and the copy in TCRdb shows in-frame clones only, minus some. The repertoire consists of roughly 68,000 clones, with 65% to 85% occurring once and the leading ten covering 14% to 15%. Germline CDR1 reads SGHRS; CDR2 reads YFSETQ. The CDR3 is 17 residues long. V lost 0 bases and J lost 4; bases outside the gene matches: 12. The genes are TRBV5-1 and TRBJ1-1; 7 nucleotides match TRBD1. This receptor was obtained from a man between 60 and 70 years old with COVID-19, enrolled during active disease. The sequenced material came from peripheral blood. This CDR3 reads CASSLGVTGAGGTEAFF. CDR3 nucleotides: TGCGCCAGCAGCTTGGGGGTAACAGGGGCGGGAGGCACTGAAGCTTTCTTT.